This T cell receptor beta chain was identified in a study of blood T cell repertoires in COVID-19. Overall study: The analysed material was cDNA or gDNA that came from T cells, B-cell-depleted T cells, or PBMCs.

TCRdb keeps only in-frame clones here, not all; method: immunoSEQ multiplex PCR. The sample lists roughly 60,000 clones; roughly 92% were seen once. V was pared by 0 bases and J by 4 bases, with 11 bases between. CDR3 length: 14 residues. The germline V gene encodes CDR1 SGHNT and CDR2 YYREEE (reference sequence). This sequence was found in a man in his fifties or sixties with active COVID-19. Specimen: peripheral blood. This chain connects TRBV5-4 to TRBJ2-7; D may be TRBD1 (5 bases). The CDR3 DNA is TGTGCCAGCAGCTTGGAAGCAGGGAAATACGAGCAGTACTTC. Protein sequence: CASSLEAGKYEQYF. The variable domain in full, with the rest retrieved from reference TRBV5-4 and TRBJ2-7, is ETGVTQSPTHLIKTRGQQVTLRCSSQSGHNTVSWYQQALGQGPQFIFQYYREEENGRGNFPPRFSGLQFPNYSSELNVNALELDDSALYLCASSLEAGKYEQYFGPGTRLTVT.